These T cell receptor beta chains were read from a single sample in a study of T cell repertoires in cytomegalovirus infection. MiXCR, run by TCRdb on the reads, gives a single entry per CDR3 protein. The sample shows 230,000 or so distinct CDR3 sequences, about 18% of them seen only once. The sequencing sample was made of CD8+ T cells from PBMCs. Receptor source: a human donor in good health (CMV status not recorded). Some clones in this sample may be carry-over from other donors' samples. Both conserved end residues are part of each CDR3. A D gene is named only where the DNA matches it firmly. A clone size is listed for some rows: how often the clone was seen (once, few, many), or a class if it is expanded.

TRBV4-3,TRBJ1-4,few,-,CASSQDLTTNEKLFF,TGCGCCAGCAGCCAAGATCTAACAACTAATGAAAAACTGTTTTTT
TRBV7-9,TRBJ2-7,-,-,CASSMLQGQVAYEQYF,TGTGCCAGCAGCATGCTACAGGGTCAAGTGGCATACGAGCAGTACTTC
TRBV15,TRBJ2-5,-,TRBD2,CATSRERRGAQETQYF,TGTGCCACCAGCAGAGAGAGGCGGGGGGCACAAGAGACCCAGTACTTC
TRBV5-1,TRBJ2-5,few,-,CASSADIQETQYF,TGCGCCAGCAGCGCCGACATCCAAGAGACCCAGTACTTC
TRBV5-6,TRBJ2-1,-,-,CASSFVAVEEQFF,TGTGCCAGCAGCTTCGTAGCCGTAGAAGAGCAGTTCTTC
TRBV7-2,TRBJ2-3,few,-,CASSLAGPDTQYF,TGTGCCAGCAGCTTAGCGGGCCCAGATACGCAGTATTTT
TRBV5-1,TRBJ2-7,-,-,CASSFTDSEQYF,TGCGCCAGCAGCTTTACGGATTCCGAGCAGTACTTC
TRBV6-6,TRBJ2-2,few,TRBD2,CASSYSRTSGGNTGELFF,TGTGCCAGCAGTTACTCTCGCACTAGCGGGGGGAACACCGGGGAGCTGTTTTTT
TRBV7-6,TRBJ1-4,many,TRBD1,CASSPRDRGGWGVNEKLFF,TGTGCCAGCAGCCCGCGGGACAGGGGTGGATGGGGAGTTAATGAAAAACTGTTTTTT
TRBV12-3/TRBV12-4,TRBJ2-7,-,TRBD1,CASSLDRVQEQYF,TGTGCCAGCAGCTTAGACAGGGTTCAAGAGCAGTACTTC
TRBV6-4,TRBJ1-1,many,TRBD1,CASRSPRQGNTEAFF,TGTGCCAGCAGAAGTCCGAGACAGGGGAACACTGAAGCTTTCTTT
TRBV7-9,TRBJ2-7,-,-,CASSGRDRDISYEQYF,TGTGCCAGCAGCGGGAGGGACCGGGACATATCCTACGAGCAGTACTTC
TRBV7-8,TRBJ2-5,many,TRBD2,CASSLRLAGKQETQYF,TGTGCCAGCAGCTTAAGACTAGCGGGCAAGCAAGAGACCCAGTACTTC
TRBV4-1,TRBJ2-3,-,-,CASSPSLGTDTQYF,TGCGCCAGCAGCCCCTCCTTGGGCACAGATACGCAGTATTTT
TRBV10-3,TRBJ2-2,-,TRBD2,CAISGTSGEITGELFF,TGTGCCATCAGTGGGACTAGCGGGGAGATCACCGGGGAGCTGTTTTTT
TRBV20-1,TRBJ2-1,few,TRBD2,CSAPLAGDYNEQFF,TGCAGTGCTCCTCTAGCGGGGGATTACAATGAGCAGTTCTTC
TRBV2,TRBJ2-6,-,-,CASRADSSGANVLTF,TGTGCCAGCAGGGCAGACAGTTCTGGGGCCAACGTCCTGACTTTC
TRBV7-9,TRBJ1-1,few,-,CASSPPLPGGATEAFF,TGTGCCAGCAGCCCCCCACTACCCGGGGGAGCCACTGAAGCTTTCTTT
TRBV7-9,TRBJ1-2,-,-,CASEREGAEGNYGYTF,TGTGCCAGCGAGCGTGAAGGGGCAGAGGGGAACTATGGCTACACCTTC
TRBV6-1,TRBJ2-3,many,-,CASTGHGGTDTQYF,TGTGCCAGCACCGGACATGGAGGCACAGATACGCAGTATTTT
TRBV6-2/TRBV6-3,TRBJ2-5,-,TRBD1,CASSPRDRGRGETQYF,TGTGCCAGCAGTCCCCGGGACAGGGGGCGCGGGGAGACCCAGTACTTC
TRBV14,TRBJ1-1,few,TRBD1,CASSQGQGLLSEAFF,TGTGCCAGCAGCCAAGGACAGGGGCTACTGTCTGAAGCTTTCTTT
TRBV20-1,TRBJ2-7,-,TRBD1,CSAEGTGGIWAYEQYF,TGCAGTGCTGAGGGAACAGGGGGCATATGGGCCTACGAGCAGTACTTC
TRBV12-5,TRBJ2-2,few,-,CASGLLNTGELFF,TGTGCTAGTGGTCTCCTAAACACCGGGGAGCTGTTTTTT
TRBV7-9,TRBJ2-1,few,-,CASLQTPYNEQFF,TGTGCCAGTCTGCAGACACCTTACAATGAGCAGTTCTTC
TRBV4-3,TRBJ2-1,few,-,CASSQDQGYGEQFF,TGCGCCAGCAGCCAAGATCAGGGGTACGGTGAGCAGTTCTTC
TRBV19,TRBJ1-3,many,-,CASSTRQDFVGNTIYF,TGTGCCAGTAGTACCCGCCAGGACTTTGTTGGAAACACCATATATTTT
TRBV7-9,TRBJ2-7,-,TRBD1,CASSYRDRGSYEQYF,TGTGCCAGCAGCTACCGGGACAGGGGGTCTTACGAGCAGTACTTC
TRBV19,TRBJ1-5,few,-,CASSGSRPNQPQHF,TGTGCCAGTAGTGGAAGCAGGCCAAACCAGCCCCAGCATTTT
TRBV29-1,TRBJ2-3,-,-,CSVEGGDLRTDTQYF,TGCAGCGTTGAGGGGGGAGACCTACGCACAGATACGCAGTATTTT
TRBV4-1,TRBJ2-1,many,-,CASSRGRGGEQFF,TGCGCCAGCAGCCGGGGGCGCGGCGGCGAGCAGTTCTTC
TRBV7-8,TRBJ1-3,once,-,CASSPRQSSGNTMYF,TGTGCCAGCAGCCCCAGACAGAGCTCTGGAAACACCATGTATTTT
TRBV6-6,TRBJ2-1,-,-,CASSYFLSDGRGEQFF,TGTGCCAGCAGTTACTTTCTCTCCGATGGGCGGGGTGAGCAGTTCTTC
TRBV12-3/TRBV12-4,TRBJ1-2,many,-,CASSRDWGVSSGYTF,TGTGCCAGCAGTAGGGACTGGGGGGTATCTAGCGGCTACACCTTC
TRBV12-5,TRBJ2-1,many,TRBD2,CASGQGGGGNEQFF,TGTGCTAGTGGCCAAGGCGGGGGAGGAAATGAGCAGTTCTTC
TRBV7-9,TRBJ1-6,-,-,CASSSAGRNSPLHF,TGTGCCAGCAGCTCAGCAGGGCGTAATTCACCCCTCCACTTT
TRBV11-2,TRBJ2-2,many,-,CASSLDGQGFRRELFF,TGTGCCAGCAGCTTAGACGGGCAGGGTTTCCGCCGGGAGCTGTTTTTT
TRBV9,TRBJ2-3,-,-,CASSDEQGRNSDTQYF,TGTGCCAGCAGCGATGAACAGGGAAGGAATTCAGATACGCAGTATTTT
TRBV2,TRBJ2-2,-,TRBD1,CASSEWPIGTENTGELFF,TGTGCCAGCAGTGAATGGCCGATTGGGACAGAGAACACCGGGGAGCTGTTTTTT
TRBV7-6,TRBJ2-2,few,TRBD2,CASRGHLIAGGNTGELFF,TGTGCCAGCAGGGGACACCTGATAGCGGGGGGGAACACCGGGGAGCTGTTTTTT
TRBV6-2/TRBV6-3,TRBJ1-2,-,TRBD1,CASTPDRAGYTF,TGTGCCAGCACCCCAGACAGGGCTGGCTACACCTTC
TRBV4-1,TRBJ2-7,-,TRBD1,CASSQEWTGSYEQYF,TGCGCCAGCAGCCAAGAGTGGACAGGGTCCTACGAGCAGTACTTC
TRBV6-2/TRBV6-3,TRBJ2-6,-,-,CASASGTAYSGANVLTF,TGTGCCAGCGCCTCCGGGACGGCCTACTCTGGGGCCAACGTCCTGACTTTC
TRBV7-9,TRBJ2-5,few,TRBD1,CASSRDRGHQETQYF,TGTGCCAGCAGCCGGGACAGGGGGCATCAAGAGACCCAGTACTTC
TRBV2,TRBJ2-2,few,TRBD2,CASTSGGASTGELFF,TGTGCCAGCACCAGCGGGGGGGCGAGCACCGGGGAGCTGTTTTTT
TRBV7-8,TRBJ2-3,many,-,CASTIGDTQYF,TGTGCCAGCACCATTGGAGATACGCAGTATTTT
TRBV28,TRBJ2-5,-,TRBD2,CASSLRLAGAETQYF,TGTGCCAGCAGTCTAAGACTAGCGGGGGCGGAGACCCAGTACTTC